This TCR beta chain was sequenced in a study of T cell responses to AZD1222 COVID-19 vaccine. Study-wide results and caveats: Only a handful of AZD1222 recipients tested seropositive at baseline.

Measured with immunoSEQ multiplex PCR; TCRdb has only the in-frame clones, and not every one. This sample has about 160,000 clones, with roughly nine tenths found just once. The CDR3 is made up of 14 amino acids. Germline V gives CDR1 LNHDA, CDR2 SQIVND (reference sequence). Trimming took 3 bases from V and 6 from J; bases not matched to a gene: 6. On this clone itself: The antigen remains unidentified.

Sequenced here: peripheral blood, sampled on day 0 of MenACWY control vaccination. The sequence was obtained from an adult in good health. The chain employs TRBV19 and TRBJ1-1, with 8 bases that match TRBD1. The CDR3 coding sequence is TGTGCCAGTAGTATGCAGGGGGCGGCGGCTGAAGCTTTCTTT. Translating gives CASSMQGAAAEAFF.